This T cell receptor (beta chain) was profiled in a study of somatic mutations in cytotoxic T cells in rheumatoid arthritis. Whole-study context: Peripheral blood samples of 30 to 35 ml EDTA were taken from patients directly after diagnosis and before treatment. Study conclusions and caveats: CD8+ clonality rose with age in rheumatoid arthritis patients, unlike in healthy controls.

Sequencing was performed with immunoSEQ multiplex PCR; in TCRdb, only in-frame clones are kept and a portion is missing. This sample yields under 25,000 clones, of which 85% are seen a single time; around 7% belongs to the top ten. Note on this clone: Its antigen is as yet unknown.

The source is a middle-aged woman with rheumatoid arthritis. The sequenced material came from CD8+ T cells sorted from blood.

As DNA, the CDR3 is TGTGCCAGCAACCCGACGGGGGTTCATGAAAAACTGTTTTTT. Protein: CASNPTGVHEKLFF. The J gene is TRBJ1-4, the V gene TRBV2, with D possibly TRBD1 on 5 matching bases. Germline assignment: CDR1 SNHLY and CDR2 FYNNEI. V was cut by 7 bases and J by 6 bases, with 15 bases left in between. The CDR3 consists of 14 residues. The full variable domain, with the rest looked up from reference TRBV2 and TRBJ1-4, is EPEVTQTPSHQVTQMGQEVILRCVPISNHLYFYWYRQILGQKVEFLVSFYNNEISEKSEIFDDQFSVERPDGSNFTLKIRSTKLEDSAMYFCASNPTGVHEKLFFGSGTQLSVL.